Below are 10 T cell receptor beta chains sequenced from a single sample in a study of cytomegalovirus exposure and HLA in healthy donors. Data came from immunoSEQ multiplex PCR; TCRdb stores just in-frame clones and leaves some out. Of roughly 130,000 clones detected, about 90% appear once; the ten largest clones hold 1.2% to 1.5%. Sequenced sample: PBMCs. The receptor source for this set is a man aged 25-45 years in good health and CMV-seronegative.

The chain has TRBV27 and TRBJ2-7; 8 nucleotides align to TRBD1. V trimming: 4 bases; J trimming: 2 bases; junction bases outside the gene matches: 7. This CDR3 has 15 residues. Looked up from germline, CDR1 is MNHEY and CDR2 is SMNVEV (reference sequence). As DNA, the CDR3 is TGTGCCAGCAGTTCGAACTCAGGGGGCCCCTACGAGCAGTACTTC. Protein product: CASSSNSGGPYEQYF.

The chain recombines TRBV10-2 with TRBJ1-5; 12 nucleotides agree with TRBD1. The CDR3 extends over 19 amino acids. With V trimmed by 6 bases and J by 0 bases, 12 bases remained unmatched. Germline values: CDR1 WSHSY, CDR2 SAAADI. The DNA of the CDR3 is TGCGCCAGCAGGGAGGGGGGACAGGGGGCTCGTTATAGCAATCAGCCCCAGCATTTT. Amino acid sequence: CASREGGQGARYSNQPQHF.

V is TRBV30 and J is TRBJ2-5, with TRBD2 matching over 11 bases. This CDR3 has 13 amino acids. Germline CDR1 reads GTSNPN; CDR2 reads SVGIG (reference sequence). With 2 bases clipped from V and 5 bases from J, the junction kept 1 base outside the gene matches. In DNA form, the CDR3 reads TGTGCCTGGAGTTTAGCGGGAGGGGAGACCCAGTACTTC. Translating gives CAWSLAGGETQYF.

The CDR3 sequence: CASSRQSSNEKLFF. CDR3 DNA sequence: TGTGCCAGCAGTCGACAGTCCTCTAATGAAAAACTGTTTTTT. This chain joins TRBV2 and TRBJ1-4; tentative D call: TRBD1 (5 bases). Trimming left V 5 bases short and J 3 bases short, with 10 bases between. The V gene's germline CDR1 is SNHLY and CDR2 FYNNEI. The CDR3 length is 14 residues. The full variable domain, completed using reference TRBV2 and TRBJ1-4, is EPEVTQTPSHQVTQMGQEVILRCVPISNHLYFYWYRQILGQKVEFLVSFYNNEISEKSEIFDDQFSVERPDGSNFTLKIRSTKLEDSAMYFCASSRQSSNEKLFFGSGTQLSVL.

The chain is built from TRBV5-4 and TRBJ1-1, with 8 bases aligning to TRBD1. CDR1 is SGHNT, CDR2 YYREEE, per germline (reference sequence). Trimming cost V 4 bases and J 3 bases; bases outside gene matches: 5. The CDR3 sequence is 14 residues long. Written as DNA, the CDR3 is TGTGCCAGCAGCCCGGGACAGGTTGACACTGAAGCTTTCTTT. Translated: CASSPGQVDTEAFF.

The gene calls are TRBV10-3 and TRBJ2-7; D perhaps matches TRBD2 (6 bases). Trimming took off 0 bases at V and 6 bases at J, with 12 bases between the two ends. The CDR3 covers 14 residues. CDR1 and CDR2 from the germline V gene are ENHRY and SYGVKD. The CDR3 sequence is CAISESEGLREQYF. CDR3 nucleotides: TGTGCCATCAGTGAGTCGGAGGGGCTTCGCGAGCAGTACTTC.

This clone was found once. This chain joins TRBV5-1 and TRBJ2-2; 10 bases map to TRBD2. V shed 2 bases and J 1 base; nucleotides not matched to a gene: 5. This CDR3 spans 17 amino acids. Germline V gene lookup returns CDR1 SGHRS and CDR2 YFSETQ. CDR3: CASSLILAGRNTGELFF. CDR3 in DNA: TGCGCCAGCAGCTTAATACTAGCGGGAAGGAACACCGGGGAGCTGTTTTTT.

The rearrangement links TRBV5-1 to TRBJ2-7; 9 bases are shared with TRBD1. CDR3 length: 15 amino acids. Germline-derived CDR1 and CDR2 are SGHRS and YFSETQ. V was pared by 4 bases and J by 7 bases, with 12 bases of the junction left unmatched. CDR3 region: CASSAGTGPSREQYF. CDR3 bases: TGCGCCAGCAGCGCCGGGACAGGGCCGTCGAGGGAGCAGTACTTC.

The V call is TRBV7-6, the J call TRBJ2-7; D not certain. This CDR3 contains 13 residues. Germline V CDR1 and CDR2: SGHVS, FNYEAQ. Trimming cost V 5 bases and J 3 bases, with 11 bases left between them. The CDR3 DNA follows: TGTGCCAGCAGCCCCGTCCCCGGCTACGAGCAGTACTTC. Its protein is CASSPVPGYEQYF.

The CDR3 DNA is TGTGCCAGCAGCCGTGGGAGGGACCACCGAGGGGAGCTGTTTTTT. Translation gives CASSRGRDHRGELFF. V usage is TRBV6-1 and J usage is TRBJ2-2; 7 nucleotides agree with TRBD2. The CDR3 length is 15 residues. CDR1 is MNHNS, CDR2 SASEGT, per germline. Trimming removed 6 bases from V and 8 bases from J; junction bases left unmatched: 12.